Listed here are 14 T cell receptor beta chains from one sample, sequenced in a study of breast tumors, draining lymph nodes, adjacent tissues. Axillary draining lymph nodes of breast cancer patients supplied the node samples. MiXCR, run by TCRdb on the multiplex PCR reads, gives a single entry per CDR3 protein. This sample carries 150,000 to 200,000 distinct CDR3 sequences, about 33% of them seen once, and the ten largest clones take 4% to 5.5%. The sequencing input was axillary lymph node tissue. The source is a female donor with breast cancer. Some clones in this sample may be carry-over from other donors' samples.

This clonotype was observed many times. This rearrangement joins TRBV2 to TRBJ2-7; a weak D match, TRBD2 (6 bases). Germline CDR1 is SNHLY and CDR2 is FYNNEI. Deletions cut 7 bases from V and 5 bases from J, with 30 bases between. This CDR3 has 18 amino acids. The CDR3 DNA reads as TGTGCCAGCATTCTGGCTGCGGGCCTCGGGACTTCCCACCACGAGCAGTACTTC. This sequence encodes CASILAAGLGTSHHEQYF.

At least ten counts were recorded for this clonotype. The gene calls are TRBV19 and TRBJ1-3; possibly TRBD1 for D (5 bases). Germline V gene lookup returns CDR1 LNHDA and CDR2 SQIVND (reference sequence). V was shortened by 5 bases and J by 2 bases, with 25 bases between the two germline ends. The CDR3 runs 19 residues. The CDR3 here is CASSGGGALKWSTGNTIYF. The CDR3, as DNA: TGTGCCAGTAGTGGTGGAGGGGCACTCAAATGGAGTACTGGAAACACCATATATTTT.

This clonotype appeared a few times. Given a much more abundant clone one base away, this may be a read error. This chain connects TRBV7-3 to TRBJ2-5, with TRBD2 matching 10 bases. The germline CDR1 and CDR2 sequences are SGHTA and FQGTGA. The CDR3 has 15 amino acids. The CDR3 nucleotides are TGTGCCAGCAGCACCGTAGCGGGGGGACAAGAGACCCAGCACTTC. It encodes CASSTVAGGQETQHF.

This chain joins TRBV19 and TRBJ1-5, with a possible D match to TRBD1 (6 bases). The CDR3 loop spans 15 amino acids. Germline V gene lookup returns CDR1 LNHDA and CDR2 SQIVND (reference sequence). Trimming shortened V by 5 bases and J by 3 bases, and 14 bases separated the two germline ends. CDR3 residues: CASSLTGLNNQPQHF. The DNA for the CDR3 is TGTGCCAGTAGTCTAACAGGGTTAAACAATCAGCCCCAGCATTTT.

This clonotype was seen many times. This rearrangement joins TRBV9 to TRBJ2-1; 11 bases match TRBD2. The CDR3 contains 16 residues. Losses at the gene ends were 4 bases for V and 4 bases for J; bases not matched to a gene: 7. Germline CDR1 is SGDLS and CDR2 is YYNGEE. The CDR3 coding sequence is TGTGCCAGCAGCCCTTCGGGACTAGCGGTATACAATGAGCAGTTCTTC. It codes for CASSPSGLAVYNEQFF.

In this sample, this clonotype turned up many times. The gene calls are TRBV18 and TRBJ1-3, with D possibly TRBD1 on 6 matching bases. V was cut by 3 bases and J by 2 bases, with 14 bases left in between. CDR1 KGHSH and CDR2 LQKENI come from the germline V gene. This CDR3 has 16 residues. The CDR3 sequence: CASSPNQGSAGNTIYF. The CDR3 DNA follows: TGTGCCAGCTCACCGAATCAGGGGTCGGCTGGAAACACCATATATTTT.

This clonotype appeared a few times. This chain links TRBV14 with TRBJ2-1, with 10 bases fitting TRBD2. The junction had 6 bases not matched to a gene; V was cut back by 2 bases and J by 8 bases. This CDR3 is 15 amino acids long. The germline gives CDR1 SGHDN, CDR2 FVKESK. CDR3 sequence: CASSQRLAGEDEQFF. The CDR3 DNA sequence: TGTGCCAGCAGCCAAAGGCTAGCGGGGGAGGATGAGCAGTTCTTC.

This clonotype was seen repeatedly, ten times or more. The V call is TRBV20-1, the J call TRBJ2-5, with 10 bases identical to TRBD2. Germline V gene sequence: CDR1 DFQATT, CDR2 SNEGSKA (reference sequence). Germline trimming cut 3 bases from V and 1 base from J; bases unmatched to any gene: 2. CDR3 size: 14 residues. CDR3 coding DNA: TGCAGTGCTAGTCCTAGCGGGGGCCAAGAGACCCAGTACTTC. This gives the protein CSASPSGGQETQYF.

This chain joins TRBV13 and TRBJ2-6, with D unresolved. This CDR3 spans 14 amino acids. Germline CDR1 reads PRHDT; CDR2 reads FYEKMQ (reference sequence). V was shortened by 5 bases and J by 4 bases, with 9 bases between the two germline ends. CDR3 amino acids: CASSEPTGANVLTF. Here the CDR3 DNA reads TGTGCCAGCAGCGAGCCCACGGGGGCCAACGTCCTGACTTTC.

This clonotype has ten or more counts. The chain joins TRBV5-5 to TRBJ2-1; D may be TRBD1 (6 bases). V was shortened by 2 bases and J by 6 bases, with 9 bases between the two germline ends. The CDR3 is 13 residues long. Germline CDR1 reads SGHKS; CDR2 reads YYEKEE (reference sequence). The CDR3: CASSLQGFNEQFF. In nucleotides, the CDR3 is TGTGCCAGCAGCTTACAGGGTTTCAATGAGCAGTTCTTC. The variable domain in full, with the rest retrieved from reference TRBV5-5 and TRBJ2-1, is DAGVTQSPTHLIKTRGQQVTLRCSPISGHKSVSWYQQVLGQGPQFIFQYYEKEERGRGNFPDRFSARQFPNYSSELNVNALLLGDSALYLCASSLQGFNEQFFGPGTRLTVL.

This clonotype was recorded many times. The J gene is TRBJ2-7, the V gene TRBV9; TRBD1 matches at 9 bases. Germline CDR1 SGDLS, CDR2 YYNGEE. The CDR3 has 16 amino acids. V gave up 5 bases and J gave up 5 bases; unmatched junction bases: 14. This chain's CDR3 is CASSHRSGTGTHEQYF. In DNA, the CDR3 is TGTGCCAGCAGTCACCGATCCGGGACAGGGACCCACGAGCAGTACTTC.

CDR3 coding DNA: TGCGCCAGCAGCGGCGGGCAGACCTATGGCTACACCATATATTTT. Protein product: CASSGGQTYGYTIYF. This chain uses TRBV5-1 with TRBJ1-3; D unclear. Germline V lookup: CDR1 SGHRS, CDR2 YFSETQ. V dropped 4 bases and J dropped 8 bases, with 19 bases sitting between them. This CDR3 is 15 amino acids long.

On this clonotype itself: At one end, the junction sequence differs from germline, possibly due to a read error. The chain employs TRBV7-8 and TRBJ1-5, with a tentative D call TRBD1 (5 bases). The CDR3 loop spans 14 amino acids. Germline CDR1 SGHVS, CDR2 FQNEAQ. This CDR3 reads CASSLVGVGQPQHF. CDR3 DNA: TGTGCCAGCAGTTTAGTGGGGGTCGGACAGCCCCAGCATTTT.

The chain recombines TRBV5-4 with TRBJ1-1, with D tentatively TRBD1 (5 bases). V was clipped by 4 bases and J by 5 bases, with 15 bases between them. This CDR3 is 14 amino acids long. CDR1 is SGHNT and CDR2 is YYREEE in the germline V gene (reference sequence). The CDR3 is CASSRGRVWTEAFF. The CDR3 DNA sequence: TGTGCCAGCAGCCGGGGCAGGGTGTGGACTGAAGCTTTCTTT.